These 8 T cell receptor beta chains originate from one sample sequenced in a study of T cells in Graves' hyperthyroidism and ophthalmopathy. Researchers took RNA transcripts and amplified the TCR beta CDR3 regions from them. First-round RT-PCR targeting the TCR CDR3 was performed with the HTBI primer set. Each CDR3 protein is one row after TCRdb ran MiXCR on the multiplex PCR reads. The top ten clones hold roughly 29% of a sample with approximately 520,000 distinct CDR3 sequences, under 25% of them seen once. The sequencing sample was made of blood. The receptors shown here come from a man younger than 30 with Graves' hyperthyroidism.

This clonotype was detected ten times or more. The rearrangement links TRBV29-1 to TRBJ1-2; D perhaps matches TRBD1 (6 bases). Germline V gene data show CDR1 as SQVTM and CDR2 as ANQGSEA. The V end lost 5 bases, the J end lost 3 bases, and 13 bases lay between the germline ends. This CDR3 is 13 amino acids long. CDR3 sequence (DNA): TGCAGCGTTCCAATCCCAGGGGACTATGGCTACACCTTC. Encoded protein: CSVPIPGDYGYTF.

This clonotype was seen ten or more times. The chain uses TRBV28 and TRBJ2-5; tentative D call: TRBD1 (6 bases). Germline V lookup: CDR1 MDHEN, CDR2 SYDVKM. This CDR3 spans 17 amino acids. V was trimmed by 1 base and J by 1 base, leaving 16 bases between them. The CDR3 spells CASSLSGPPGVQETQYF. CDR3 DNA sequence: TGTGCCAGCAGTTTATCGGGGCCCCCAGGGGTCCAAGAGACCCAGTACTTC.

This clonotype was seen many times. Here the CDR3 reads CASSGPRDSTYEQYF. In DNA, the CDR3 is TGTGCCAGCAGTGGCCCCCGGGACAGCACCTACGAGCAGTACTTC. The chain uses TRBV6-1 and TRBJ2-7; TRBD1 matches at 7 bases. The germline CDR1 and CDR2 sequences are MNHNS and SASEGT. The CDR3 is 15 amino acids. Germline trimming cut 4 bases from V and 2 bases from J; bases unmatched to any gene: 8.

This clonotype was seen many times. The J gene is TRBJ2-7, the V gene TRBV27, with 8 bases aligning to TRBD1. J gave up 5 bases and V 3 bases, and 6 bases lay outside the gene matches. The CDR3 sequence is 14 residues long. Looked up from germline, CDR1 is MNHEY and CDR2 is SMNVEV (reference sequence). CDR3 amino acids: CASSFRAGGHEQYF. CDR3 sequence (DNA): TGTGCCAGCAGTTTTCGGGCAGGGGGCCACGAGCAGTACTTC.

This clonotype showed up many times. One end of the junction does not line up with germline, which may come from a read error. This sequence joins TRBV6-5 and TRBJ1-3, with D unresolved. The CDR3 runs to 15 residues. CDR1 and CDR2 from the germline V gene are MNHEY and SVGAGI. CDR3: CASSSTAGSGNTMYF. The CDR3 DNA sequence: TGTGCCAGCAGTTCCACGGCAGGCTCTGGAAACACCATGTATTTT.

This clonotype was seen ten or more times. The chain links TRBV15 to TRBJ1-2; unclear D gene. Per germline, CDR1 LNHNV and CDR2 YYDKDF (reference sequence). Trimming took 0 bases from V and 6 from J, leaving 5 bases between them. The CDR3 has 12 residues. DNA of the CDR3: TGTGCCACCAGCAGAGATTCCCATGGCTACACCTTC. Translating gives CATSRDSHGYTF.

In this sample, this clonotype turned up a few times. This may be a read error, as it is one base from a much larger clone. The chain is built from TRBV10-2 and TRBJ1-5; 7 bases are a match to TRBD1. There are 16 residues in the CDR3. The V and J ends lost 8 bases and 3 bases, in that order; junction bases with no gene match: 13. The germline V gene has CDR1 WSHSY and CDR2 SAAADI. This CDR3 is CASSNYRGGINQPQHF. The CDR3 DNA sequence: TGCGCCAGCTCCAACTACAGGGGAGGTATCAATCAGCCCCAGCATTTT.

There are a few counts of this clonotype. J is TRBJ2-7 and V is TRBV11-1; tentatively, D is TRBD2 (6 bases). CDR1 is SGHAT and CDR2 is FQDESV in the germline V gene (reference sequence). V lost 1 base to trimming and J lost 3 bases, with 16 bases between them. This CDR3 region has 16 residues. The CDR3 is CASSLGGGSHGYEQYF. CDR3 sequence (DNA): TGTGCCAGCAGCTTAGGTGGGGGGAGTCACGGCTACGAGCAGTACTTC.